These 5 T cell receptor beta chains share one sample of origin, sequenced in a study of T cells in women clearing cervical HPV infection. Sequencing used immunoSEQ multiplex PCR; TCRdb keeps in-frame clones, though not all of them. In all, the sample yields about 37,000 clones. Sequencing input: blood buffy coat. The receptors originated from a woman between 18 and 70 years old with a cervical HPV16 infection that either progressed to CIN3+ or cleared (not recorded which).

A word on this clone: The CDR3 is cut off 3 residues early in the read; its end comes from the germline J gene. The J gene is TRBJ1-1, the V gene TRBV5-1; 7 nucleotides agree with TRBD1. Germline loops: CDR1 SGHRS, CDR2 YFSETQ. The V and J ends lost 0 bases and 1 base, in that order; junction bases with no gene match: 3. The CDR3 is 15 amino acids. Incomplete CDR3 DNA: TGCGCCAGCAGCTTGGTAGGGACAGCGAACACTGAA. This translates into CASSLVGTANTE. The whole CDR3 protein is CASSLVGTANTEAFF.

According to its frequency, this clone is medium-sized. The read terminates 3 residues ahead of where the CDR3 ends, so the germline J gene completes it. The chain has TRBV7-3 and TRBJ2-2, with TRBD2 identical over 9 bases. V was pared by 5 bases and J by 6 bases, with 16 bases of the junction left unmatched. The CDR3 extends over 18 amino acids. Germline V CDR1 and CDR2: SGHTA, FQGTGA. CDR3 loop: CASSPRTSDWDGPGELFF. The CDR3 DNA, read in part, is TGTGCCAGCAGCCCCCGGACTAGCGATTGGGATGGGCCCGGGGAG. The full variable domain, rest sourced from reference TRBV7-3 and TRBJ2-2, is GAGVSQTPSNKVTEKGKYVELRCDPISGHTALYWYRQSLGQGPEFLIYFQGTGAADDSGLPNDRFFAVRPEGSVSTLKIQRTERGDSAVYLCASSPRTSDWDGPGELFFGEGSRLTVL.

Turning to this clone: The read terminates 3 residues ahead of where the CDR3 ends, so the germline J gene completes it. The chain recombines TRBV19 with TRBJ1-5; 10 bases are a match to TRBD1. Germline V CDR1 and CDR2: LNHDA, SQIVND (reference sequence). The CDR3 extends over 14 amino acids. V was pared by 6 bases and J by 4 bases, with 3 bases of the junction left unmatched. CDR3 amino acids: CASRWGQGNQPQHF. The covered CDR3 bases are TGTGCCAGTAGATGGGGACAGGGGAATCAGCCC.

The chain's CDR3 is CASQNGGGTDEQYF. The sequenced CDR3 bases are TGTGCCAGCCAAAACGGGGGAGGGACGGACGAG. This chain uses TRBV28 with TRBJ2-7, with 7 bases lining up with TRBD2. The read terminates 3 residues before the CDR3 end, so the remaining end is supplied by the germline J gene. Losses at the gene ends were 8 bases for V and 5 bases for J; bases not matched to a gene: 12. The CDR3 totals 14 residues. Germline CDR1 MDHEN, CDR2 SYDVKM.

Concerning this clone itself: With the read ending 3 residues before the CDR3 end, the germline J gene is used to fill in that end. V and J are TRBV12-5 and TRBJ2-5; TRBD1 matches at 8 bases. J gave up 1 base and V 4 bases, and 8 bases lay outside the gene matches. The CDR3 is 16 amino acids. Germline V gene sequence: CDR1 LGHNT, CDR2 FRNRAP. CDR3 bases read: TGTGCTAGTGGTTCCGGACAGGGACTCGGCCAAGAGACC. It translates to CASGSGQGLGQET. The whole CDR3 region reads CASGSGQGLGQETQYF.